This entry lists 18 T cell receptor beta chains sequenced from one sample in a study of blood T cell repertoires in COVID-19. Clones were sequenced by immunoSEQ multiplex PCR, and TCRdb holds only the in-frame ones, with some missing. Among 140,000 or so clones listed, more than 75% were seen once. Sequencing used peripheral blood. Receptors originate from a human donor in a cohort sampled during active COVID-19.

This chain uses TRBV18 with TRBJ2-5; D gene ambiguous. Germline V gene data show CDR1 as KGHSH and CDR2 as LQKENI. The CDR3 runs to 14 residues. Trimming removed 6 bases at V and 4 bases at J, with 15 bases between. The CDR3 region has the DNA TGTGCCAGCTCGTCCCGGGTCGAGCGAGAGACCCAGTACTTC. Translating gives CASSSRVERETQYF. The entire variable domain, with the rest obtained from reference TRBV18 and TRBJ2-5, is as follows: NAGVMQNPRHLVRRRGQEARLRCSPMKGHSHVYWYRQLPEEGLKFMVYLQKENIIDESGMPKERFSAEFPKEGPSILRIQQVVRGDSAAYFCASSSRVERETQYFGPGTRLLVL.

A single count supports this clone. The genes are TRBV6-5 and TRBJ2-4, with 9 bases fitting TRBD1. J was trimmed by 16 bases and V by 5 bases; bases with no gene match: 6. The CDR3 totals 11 residues. Germline CDR1 and CDR2: MNHEY and SVGAGI. The CDR3 DNA is TGTGCCAGCAGTCGGGACAGGGTTCTTTACTTC. This codes for CASSRDRVLYF.

The CDR3 region is CATTSGVSNTEAFF. The CDR3 region has the DNA TGTGCCACCACCTCGGGGGTTTCGAACACTGAAGCTTTCTTT. The rearrangement links TRBV15 to TRBJ1-1, with a possible D match to TRBD1 (5 bases). Trimming cost V 7 bases and J 1 base, with 13 bases left between them. This CDR3 region has 14 residues. Germline-derived CDR1 and CDR2 are LNHNV and YYDKDF (reference sequence).

This chain uses TRBV2 with TRBJ2-5; 9 bases map to TRBD1. In germline, CDR1 is SNHLY, CDR2 FYNNEI. The V gene end was trimmed by 4 bases and the J gene end by 4 bases; junction bases not matched to a gene: 7. The length of the CDR3 is 15 residues. CDR3 coding DNA: TGTGCCAGCAGTGTTGGGACAGGGAAAGGAGAGACCCAGTACTTC. This gives the protein CASSVGTGKGETQYF.

J is TRBJ2-7 and V is TRBV28, with 9 bases identical to TRBD1. With V trimmed by 3 bases and J by 5 bases, 5 bases remained unmatched. This CDR3 region has 14 residues. Germline values: CDR1 MDHEN, CDR2 SYDVKM. In DNA, the CDR3 is TGTGCCAGCAGTTTGGGACAGGGTGTGCACGAGCAGTACTTC. Translation: CASSLGQGVHEQYF. Combining the CDR3 with reference TRBV28 and TRBJ2-7 gives the whole variable domain DVKVTQSSRYLVKRTGEKVFLECVQDMDHENMFWYRQDPGLGLRLIYFSYDVKMKEKGDIPEGYSVSREKKERFSLILESASTNQTSMYLCASSLGQGVHEQYFGPGTRLTVT.

This clone was picked up one time. V and J are TRBV30 and TRBJ2-6, with D possibly matching TRBD1 (6 bases). This CDR3 has 17 amino acids. Germline CDR1 GTSNPN, CDR2 SVGIG (reference sequence). The ends were cut back, 5 bases at V and 0 bases at J, with 17 bases in the middle. The CDR3 DNA sequence: TGTGCCTGGGGGGGATCGACAGGCGACTCTGGGGCCAACGTCCTGACTTTC. This sequence encodes CAWGGSTGDSGANVLTF.

The CDR3 spells CASSFGREAPETQYF. As DNA, the CDR3 is TGCGCCAGCAGCTTCGGGCGGGAGGCCCCGGAGACCCAGTACTTC. The rearrangement links TRBV5-1 to TRBJ2-5; TRBD2 aligns across 8 bases. CDR3 length: 15 amino acids. The germline V gene has CDR1 SGHRS and CDR2 YFSETQ. V was pared by 2 bases and J by 5 bases, with 8 bases of the junction left unmatched.

J is TRBJ1-1 and V is TRBV21-1; the table's D gene call, TRBD1, was not cross checked with the DNA. TRBV21-1 is labeled a pseudogene. This CDR3 region has 16 residues. CDR3 in DNA: TGTGCCAGCAGCAGAACGATAACAGGGTATGGGACTGAAGCTTTCTTT. Protein sequence: CASSRTITGYGTEAFF.

This chain links TRBV30 with TRBJ2-3; D is possibly TRBD2 (5 bases). The CDR3 has 12 residues. V dropped 8 bases and J dropped 6 bases, with 15 bases sitting between them. Germline CDR1 reads GTSNPN; CDR2 reads SVGIG (reference sequence). The CDR3 DNA sequence: TGTGCCCACGATGGGGAGTGGGATACGCAGTATTTT. Residues: CAHDGEWDTQYF.

V is TRBV2 and J is TRBJ1-6, with 7 nucleotides matching TRBD1. The CDR3 spans 15 residues. From germline, CDR1 is SNHLY and CDR2 FYNNEI. J was trimmed by 3 bases and V by 6 bases; bases with no gene match: 5. The CDR3 region is CASRPQGVYNSPLHF. The CDR3, as DNA: TGTGCCAGCAGACCGCAGGGGGTCTATAATTCACCCCTCCACTTT.

V and J are TRBV28 and TRBJ1-1; 7 bases align to TRBD1. V lost 10 bases to trimming and J lost 4 bases; unmatched junction nucleotides: 6. Per germline, CDR1 MDHEN and CDR2 SYDVKM. The CDR3 loop spans 12 amino acids. The CDR3 bases are TGTGCCACCATTACAGGGGCCACTGAAGCTTTCTTT. Amino acids: CATITGATEAFF.

This chain links TRBV5-6 with TRBJ2-3; TRBD2 aligns across 9 bases. V lost 4 bases to trimming and J lost 1 base; unmatched junction nucleotides: 16. The CDR3 contains 19 residues. Germline CDR1 SGHDT, CDR2 YYEEEE. The CDR3 DNA reads as TGTGCCAGCAGCCCACCCTATGGGCGGGAGGGCCACGGCACAGATACGCAGTATTTT. This sequence encodes CASSPPYGREGHGTDTQYF.

This chain connects TRBV5-6 to TRBJ2-5; TRBD1 aligns across 10 bases. The CDR3 is 15 amino acids. J lost 4 bases, V lost 2 bases, and 5 bases had no gene match. The V gene's germline CDR1 is SGHDT and CDR2 YYEEEE. The CDR3 nucleotides are TGTGCCAGCAGCTTTGGGACAGGGGTTTCAGAGACCCAGTACTTC. Translated, it gives CASSFGTGVSETQYF.

The genes are TRBV10-2 and TRBJ2-1; 9 positions match TRBD2. The CDR3 runs to 20 residues. CDR1 is WSHSY and CDR2 is SAAADI in the germline V gene. V was pared by 2 bases and J by 3 bases, with 17 bases of the junction left unmatched. This CDR3 reads CASSETSGTSSFGVYNEQFF. The CDR3 coding sequence is TGCGCCAGCAGTGAGACTTCCGGGACTAGCTCATTTGGGGTCTACAATGAGCAGTTCTTC.

V gene TRBV7-9 combines with J gene TRBJ2-2, with 15 bases lining up with TRBD2. The V and J ends lost 2 bases and 1 base, in that order; junction bases with no gene match: 5. Per germline, CDR1 SEHNR and CDR2 FQNEAQ (reference sequence). The CDR3 length is 19 residues. This CDR3 reads CASSLTGLAGGMNTGELFF. Written as DNA, the CDR3 is TGTGCCAGCAGCTTAACGGGACTAGCGGGGGGAATGAACACCGGGGAGCTGTTTTTT.

The chain couples TRBV9 to TRBJ1-1, with D hard to call. The ends were cut back, 4 bases at V and 8 bases at J, with 15 bases in the middle. Germline V lookup: CDR1 SGDLS, CDR2 YYNGEE. The CDR3 contains 13 residues. CDR3 in amino acids: CASSPGRRTEAFF. For the CDR3, the DNA is TGTGCCAGCAGCCCGGGGAGGAGGACGGAAGCTTTCTTT.

There are a few counts of this clone. The chain recombines TRBV5-4 with TRBJ2-1, with D possibly matching TRBD2 (6 bases). V shed 0 bases and J shed 2 bases, with 9 bases lying between them. There are 15 residues in the CDR3. The germline V gene encodes CDR1 SGHNT and CDR2 YYREEE (reference sequence). The CDR3, as DNA: TGTGCCAGCAGCTTGGGTGGGGGGACCTACAATGAGCAGTTCTTC. It specifies CASSLGGGTYNEQFF.

This chain joins TRBV2 and TRBJ1-1; TRBD1 is a possible D gene (5 bases). Trimming shortened V by 9 bases and J by 5 bases, and 19 bases separated the two germline ends. CDR3 length: 14 amino acids. Germline V gene sequence: CDR1 SNHLY, CDR2 FYNNEI. The CDR3 is CASGGGGIRTEAFF. DNA of the CDR3: TGTGCCAGTGGGGGTGGAGGGATAAGAACTGAAGCTTTCTTT. Filled out from reference TRBV2 and TRBJ1-1, the complete variable domain reads EPEVTQTPSHQVTQMGQEVILRCVPISNHLYFYWYRQILGQKVEFLVSFYNNEISEKSEIFDDQFSVERPDGSNFTLKIRSTKLEDSAMYFCASGGGGIRTEAFFGQGTRLTVV.